This TCR beta chain is from a study of T cells in localized non-small cell lung cancer. Study-level results: Among blood samples, higher T cell density accompanied longer overall survival. Tumor trailed uninvolved adjacent lung in T cell clonality, which peaked there. The tumor had only one region sequenced, so heterogeneity remains possible. Appearance in adjacent lung was seen for a median around 55 of the top 100 tumor clones.

The protocol was immunoSEQ multiplex PCR, while the TCRdb copy is restricted to in-frame clones and leaves out a portion. The repertoire holds just under 20,000 clones, with approximately 80% as singletons. In germline, CDR1 is KGHSH, CDR2 LQKENI. The CDR3 covers 15 residues. J was trimmed by 8 bases and V by 3 bases; bases with no gene match: 7. This clone has only a few counts. The antigen is undetermined. The source was peripheral blood, collected before any cancer treatment. J is TRBJ1-2 and V is TRBV18; TRBD1 matches 12 bases. The sequence was obtained from a man aged 40 to 75 with stage I lung adenocarcinoma. The DNA of the CDR3 is TGTGCCAGCTCACCCCTAGCCGGGACAGGGGGCGGCTACACCTTC. It specifies CASSPLAGTGGGYTF.